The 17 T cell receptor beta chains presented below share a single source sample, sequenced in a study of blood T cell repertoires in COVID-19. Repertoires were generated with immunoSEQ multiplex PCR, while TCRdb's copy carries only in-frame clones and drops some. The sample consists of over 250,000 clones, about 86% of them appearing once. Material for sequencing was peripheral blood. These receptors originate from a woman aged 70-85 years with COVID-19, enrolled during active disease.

The CDR3 DNA follows: TGTGCCAGCAGGCCTCCTAGCGGGGGAATCGGGGAGCTGTTTTTT. Translated, it gives CASRPPSGGIGELFF. V usage is TRBV28 and J usage is TRBJ2-2; 10 nucleotides align to TRBD2. The CDR3 sequence is 15 residues long. Trimming cost V 6 bases and J 7 bases; bases outside gene matches: 8. Germline lookup yields CDR1 MDHEN and CDR2 SYDVKM.

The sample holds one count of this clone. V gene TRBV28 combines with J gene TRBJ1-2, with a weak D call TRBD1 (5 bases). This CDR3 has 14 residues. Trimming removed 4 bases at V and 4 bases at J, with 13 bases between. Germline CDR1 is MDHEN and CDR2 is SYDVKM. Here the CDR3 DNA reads TGTGCCAGCAGTTCCGCCCGACAGAGCTATGGCTACACCTTC. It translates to CASSSARQSYGYTF.

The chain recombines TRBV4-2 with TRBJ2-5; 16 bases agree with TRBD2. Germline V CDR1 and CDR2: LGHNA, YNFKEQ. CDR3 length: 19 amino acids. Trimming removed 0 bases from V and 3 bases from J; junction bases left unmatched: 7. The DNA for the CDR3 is TGTGCCAGCAGCCAAGATTCCTTGGGGACTAGCGGGGGGGAAGAGACCCAGTACTTC. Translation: CASSQDSLGTSGGEETQYF.

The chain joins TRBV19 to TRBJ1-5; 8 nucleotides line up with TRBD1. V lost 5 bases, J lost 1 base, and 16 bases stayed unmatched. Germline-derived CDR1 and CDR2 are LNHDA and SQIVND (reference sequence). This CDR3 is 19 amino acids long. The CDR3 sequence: CASSLAQGAYGRSNQPQHF. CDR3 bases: TGTGCCAGTAGTTTGGCTCAGGGGGCGTATGGTCGGAGCAATCAGCCCCAGCATTTT. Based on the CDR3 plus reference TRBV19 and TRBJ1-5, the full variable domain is DGGITQSPKYLFRKEGQNVTLSCEQNLNHDAMYWYRQDPGQGLRLIYYSQIVNDFQKGDIAEGYSVSREKKESFPLTVTSAQKNPTAFYLCASSLAQGAYGRSNQPQHFGDGTRLSIL.

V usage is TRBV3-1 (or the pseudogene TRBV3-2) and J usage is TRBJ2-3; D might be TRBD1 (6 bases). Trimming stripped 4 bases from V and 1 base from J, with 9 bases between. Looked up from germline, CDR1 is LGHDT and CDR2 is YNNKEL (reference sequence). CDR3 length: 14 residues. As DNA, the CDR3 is TGTGCCAGCAGCCCGTCAGGGGGCACAGATACGCAGTATTTT. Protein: CASSPSGGTDTQYF.

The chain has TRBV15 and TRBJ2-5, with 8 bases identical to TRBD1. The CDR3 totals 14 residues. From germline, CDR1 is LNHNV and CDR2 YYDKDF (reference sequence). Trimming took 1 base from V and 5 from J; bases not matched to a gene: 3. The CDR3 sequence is CATSRAGGSETQYF. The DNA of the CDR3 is TGTGCCACCAGCAGAGCAGGGGGCAGTGAGACCCAGTACTTC.

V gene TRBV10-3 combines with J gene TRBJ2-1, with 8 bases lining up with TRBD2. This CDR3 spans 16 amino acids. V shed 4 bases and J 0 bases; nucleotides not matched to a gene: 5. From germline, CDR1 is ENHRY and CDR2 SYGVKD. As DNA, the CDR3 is TGTGCCATCAGTGGCAGCGGGGGTAGCTCCTACAATGAGCAGTTCTTC. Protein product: CAISGSGGSSYNEQFF.

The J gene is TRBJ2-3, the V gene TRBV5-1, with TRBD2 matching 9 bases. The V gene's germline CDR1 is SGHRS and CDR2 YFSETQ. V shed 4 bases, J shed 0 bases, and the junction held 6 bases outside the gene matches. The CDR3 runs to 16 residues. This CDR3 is CASSSPSGASTDTQYF. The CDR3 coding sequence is TGCGCCAGCAGCAGTCCTAGCGGGGCAAGCACAGATACGCAGTATTTT.

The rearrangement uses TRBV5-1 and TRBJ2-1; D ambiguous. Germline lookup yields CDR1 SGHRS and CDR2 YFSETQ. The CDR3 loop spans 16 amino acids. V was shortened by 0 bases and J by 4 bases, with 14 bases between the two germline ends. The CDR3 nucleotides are TGCGCCAGCAGCTTGGTTTCGGCAGTGGAGTACAATGAGCAGTTCTTC. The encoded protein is CASSLVSAVEYNEQFF.

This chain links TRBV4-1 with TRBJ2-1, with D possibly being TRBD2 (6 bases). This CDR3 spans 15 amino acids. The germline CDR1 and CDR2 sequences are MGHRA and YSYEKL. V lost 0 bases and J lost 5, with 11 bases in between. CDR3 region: CASSQDRLGNNEQFF. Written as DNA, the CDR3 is TGCGCCAGCAGCCAAGATAGACTAGGAAACAATGAGCAGTTCTTC.

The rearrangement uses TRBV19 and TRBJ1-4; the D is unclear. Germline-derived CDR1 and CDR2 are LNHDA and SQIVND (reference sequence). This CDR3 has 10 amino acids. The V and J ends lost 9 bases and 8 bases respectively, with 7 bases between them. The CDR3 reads CASRREKLFF. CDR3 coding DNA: TGTGCCAGCCGGAGGGAAAAACTGTTTTTT.

The CDR3 reads CASSSPGRGTDTQYF. The DNA for the CDR3 is TGCGCCAGCAGCTCTCCTGGGCGTGGGACAGATACGCAGTATTTT. This chain uses TRBV5-1 with TRBJ2-3, with D hard to call. The CDR3 is made up of 15 amino acids. The V end lost 3 bases, the J end lost 3 bases, and 14 bases lay between the germline ends. Germline values: CDR1 SGHRS, CDR2 YFSETQ.

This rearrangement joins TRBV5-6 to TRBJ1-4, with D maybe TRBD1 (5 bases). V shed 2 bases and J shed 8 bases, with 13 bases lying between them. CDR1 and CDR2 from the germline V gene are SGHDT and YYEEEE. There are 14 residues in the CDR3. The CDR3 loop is CASSLSGVGEKLFF. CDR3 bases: TGTGCCAGCAGCTTATCGGGGGTAGGCGAAAAACTGTTTTTT. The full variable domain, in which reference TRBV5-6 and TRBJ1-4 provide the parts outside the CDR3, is DAGVTQSPTHLIKTRGQQVTLRCSPKSGHDTVSWYQQALGQGPQFIFQYYEEEERQRGNFPDRFSGHQFPNYSSELNVNALLLGDSALYLCASSLSGVGEKLFFGSGTQLSVL.

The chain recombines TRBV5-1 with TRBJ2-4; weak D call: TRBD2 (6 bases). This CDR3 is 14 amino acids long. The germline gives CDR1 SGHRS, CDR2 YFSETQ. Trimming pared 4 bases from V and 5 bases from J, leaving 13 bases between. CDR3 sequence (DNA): TGCGCCAGCAGCCTGCGGGGCCGGGAAAACATTCAGTACTTC. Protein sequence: CASSLRGRENIQYF.

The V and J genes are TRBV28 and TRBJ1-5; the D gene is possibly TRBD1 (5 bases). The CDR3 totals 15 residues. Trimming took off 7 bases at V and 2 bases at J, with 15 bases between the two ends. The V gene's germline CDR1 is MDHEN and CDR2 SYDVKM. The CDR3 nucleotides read TGTGCCAGCAACCCCTGGGGGGGTGGCAATCAGCCCCAGCATTTT. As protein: CASNPWGGGNQPQHF.

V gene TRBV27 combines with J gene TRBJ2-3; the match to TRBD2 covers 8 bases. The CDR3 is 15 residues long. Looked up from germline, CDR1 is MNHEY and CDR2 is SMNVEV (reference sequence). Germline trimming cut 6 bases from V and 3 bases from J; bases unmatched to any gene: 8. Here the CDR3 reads CASRRGAGVTDTQYF. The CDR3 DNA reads TGTGCCAGCAGGCGGGGAGCGGGGGTAACAGATACGCAGTATTTT.

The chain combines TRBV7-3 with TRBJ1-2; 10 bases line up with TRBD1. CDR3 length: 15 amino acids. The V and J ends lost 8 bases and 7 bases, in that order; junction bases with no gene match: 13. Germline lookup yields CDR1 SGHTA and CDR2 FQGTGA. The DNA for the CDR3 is TGTGCCAGCGGCGGAGATGGACAGGGGGTTGGTGGCTACACCTTC. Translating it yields CASGGDGQGVGGYTF.